These 12 T cell receptor beta chains share one sample of origin, sequenced in a study of T cell repertoires in cytomegalovirus infection. A single record per CDR3 protein comes from TCRdb applying MiXCR to the reads. The table lists 350,000 to 500,000 distinct CDR3 sequences, 30% to 40% of them singletons. Sequenced: PBMCs. The receptors shown here come from a human donor in good health (CMV status not recorded). Some clones in this sample may be carry-over from other donors' samples.

In its sample, this clonotype was seen a few times. This chain uses TRBV15 with TRBJ2-5, with TRBD2 identical over 8 bases. The CDR3 has 15 residues. The ends lost 1 base at V and 5 bases at J; junction bases unmatched: 6. Germline lookup yields CDR1 LNHNV and CDR2 YYDKDF (reference sequence). In DNA, the CDR3 is TGTGCCACCAGCAGAGCCGCGGGGGGCAGTGAGACCCAGTACTTC. Translated: CATSRAAGGSETQYF.

This chain connects TRBV12-3 or TRBV12-4 to TRBJ2-1; 11 bases are shared with TRBD1. J was trimmed by 9 bases and V by 4 bases; bases with no gene match: 5. The CDR3 extends over 14 amino acids. The CDR3 DNA follows: TGTGCCAGCAGTTCCGGACAGGGGGCTATTGAGCAGTTCTTC. It specifies CASSSGQGAIEQFF.

The rearrangement uses TRBV20-1 and TRBJ1-6; D perhaps matches TRBD1 (5 bases). In germline, CDR1 is DFQATT, CDR2 SNEGSKA (reference sequence). V lost 2 bases and J 8 bases, leaving 19 bases between the germline ends. This CDR3 comprises 16 residues. The CDR3 is CSARNSQGGSDSPLHF. The CDR3 DNA follows: TGCAGTGCTAGAAACTCCCAGGGAGGGAGCGATTCACCCCTCCACTTT.

Details on this clonotype: This clone may be a read error of a much larger clone one base away. The chain employs TRBV7-2 and TRBJ1-4; D is perhaps TRBD1 (5 bases). The CDR3 is 15 residues long. Germline CDR1 SGHTA, CDR2 FQGNSA. The CDR3, as DNA: TGTGCCATCAGCCAAACGGGGGGTTTTAATGAAAAACTGTTTTTT. It is translated as CAISQTGGFNEKLFF.

The chain has TRBV29-1 and TRBJ1-2; 8 bases are a match to TRBD1. The CDR3 is made up of 13 amino acids. Germline V gene data show CDR1 as SQVTM and CDR2 as ANQGSEA. V shed 0 bases, J shed 8 bases, and the junction held 5 bases outside the gene matches. This chain's CDR3 is CSVEDGQGKGYTF. CDR3 bases: TGCAGCGTTGAAGATGGACAGGGCAAGGGCTACACCTTC.

This clonotype appeared a few times. The J gene is TRBJ1-1, the V gene TRBV2; D unresolved. The CDR3 spans 11 residues. V was trimmed by 3 bases and J by 7 bases, leaving 6 bases between them. The V gene's germline CDR1 is SNHLY and CDR2 FYNNEI. DNA for the CDR3: TGTGCCAGCAGTGACCGGTATGAAGCTTTCTTT. It translates to CASSDRYEAFF.

The chain carries TRBV5-3 and TRBJ2-7, with D possibly being TRBD1 (7 bases). TRBV5-3 is annotated as an ORF whose role is uncertain. This CDR3 contains 14 residues. This CDR3 reads CDTLTEGAHYEQYF. CDR3 nucleotides: TGTGACACTTTGACGGAGGGGGCCCACTACGAGCAGTACTTC.

The genes are TRBV6-2 or TRBV6-3 and TRBJ2-1; D unclear. Trimming took off 6 bases at V and 9 bases at J, with 15 bases between the two ends. Germline assignment: CDR1 MNHEY and CDR2 SVGEGT. The CDR3 is made up of 13 amino acids. The CDR3 region is CASRRAVEVEQFF. The CDR3 DNA reads TGTGCCAGCAGGCGCGCGGTGGAAGTTGAGCAGTTCTTC.

This clonotype was found once. Here the CDR3 omits its conserved ending phenylalanine or tryptophan, so a read error is the likely source. It is unclear where the CDR3 begins or ends on the DNA, so no DNA is shown, and the CDR3 is as TCRdb lists it. This chain joins TRBV7-9 and TRBJ1-6; TRBD1, as called in the table, went unchecked against the DNA. The CDR3 spans 14 residues, counting both ends. Germline V lookup: CDR1 SEHNR, CDR2 FQNEAQ (reference sequence). The CDR3 spells CASSADRGGSPLPC.

The rearrangement uses TRBV15 and TRBJ1-5; 8 bases map to TRBD1. The CDR3 runs 15 residues. V gave up 0 bases and J gave up 10 bases; unmatched junction bases: 8. The germline gives CDR1 LNHNV, CDR2 YYDKDF (reference sequence). The CDR3 protein is CATSRDFGRGRPQHF. The DNA of the CDR3 is TGTGCCACCAGCAGAGATTTTGGCAGGGGGCGACCCCAGCATTTT.

The genes are TRBV20-1 and TRBJ1-1, with unresolved D. The germline V and J ends were trimmed by 5 bases and 6 bases, with 16 bases remaining between them. CDR3 length: 13 amino acids. Germline CDR1 and CDR2: DFQATT and SNEGSKA (reference sequence). DNA of the CDR3: TGCAGTGCTGCGAGGATGACGTTCCCTGAAGCTTTCTTT. It codes for CSAARMTFPEAFF.

The V and J genes are TRBV19 and TRBJ1-1; no reliable D call. The V and J ends lost 3 bases and 10 bases respectively, with 18 bases between them. The CDR3 extends over 14 amino acids. Looked up from germline, CDR1 is LNHDA and CDR2 is SQIVND (reference sequence). CDR3 region: CASSIRSEGFGAFF. CDR3 nucleotide sequence: TGTGCCAGTAGTATCAGAAGCGAAGGCTTTGGAGCTTTCTTT.